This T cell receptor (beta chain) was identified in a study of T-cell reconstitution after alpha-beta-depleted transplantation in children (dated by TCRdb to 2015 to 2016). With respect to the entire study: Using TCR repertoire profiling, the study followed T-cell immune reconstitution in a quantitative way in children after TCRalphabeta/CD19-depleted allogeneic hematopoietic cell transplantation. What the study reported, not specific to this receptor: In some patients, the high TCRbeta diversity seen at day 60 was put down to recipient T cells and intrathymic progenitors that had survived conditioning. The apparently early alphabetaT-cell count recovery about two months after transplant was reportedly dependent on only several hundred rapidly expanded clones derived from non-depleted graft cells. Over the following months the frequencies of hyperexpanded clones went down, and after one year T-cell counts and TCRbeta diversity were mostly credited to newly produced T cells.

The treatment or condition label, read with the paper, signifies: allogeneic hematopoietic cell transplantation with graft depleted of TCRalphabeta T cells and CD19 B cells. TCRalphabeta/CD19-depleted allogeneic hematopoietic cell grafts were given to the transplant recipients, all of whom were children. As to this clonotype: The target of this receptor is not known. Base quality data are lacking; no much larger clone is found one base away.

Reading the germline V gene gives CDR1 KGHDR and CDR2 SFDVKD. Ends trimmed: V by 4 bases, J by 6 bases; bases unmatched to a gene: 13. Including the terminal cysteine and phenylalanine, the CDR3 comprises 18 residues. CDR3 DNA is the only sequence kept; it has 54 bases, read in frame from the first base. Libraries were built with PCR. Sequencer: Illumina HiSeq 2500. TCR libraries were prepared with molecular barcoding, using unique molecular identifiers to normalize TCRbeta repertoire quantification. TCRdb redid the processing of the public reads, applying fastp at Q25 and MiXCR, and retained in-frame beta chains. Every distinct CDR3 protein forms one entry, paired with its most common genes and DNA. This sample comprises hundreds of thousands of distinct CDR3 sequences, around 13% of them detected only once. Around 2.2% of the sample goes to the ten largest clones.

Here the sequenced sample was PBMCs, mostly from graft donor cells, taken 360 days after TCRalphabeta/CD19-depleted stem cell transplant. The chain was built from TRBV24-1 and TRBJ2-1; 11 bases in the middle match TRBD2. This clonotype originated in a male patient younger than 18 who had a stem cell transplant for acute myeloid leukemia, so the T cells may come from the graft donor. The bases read TGTGCCACCAGTGACACCTATAGCGGGAGGGCCCTCGGCAATGAGCAGTTCTTC. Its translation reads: CATSDTYSGRALGNEQFF.